This T cell receptor beta chain is drawn from a study of Ad26.COV2.S vaccination and SARS-CoV-2 variants. Treatment given: approximately 18 received Ad26.COV2.S at low or high dose, single or two shots; roughly 5 received placebo; per-sample allocation not given. Day 63 after the first vaccine or placebo injection was the time point for sampling. Produced via immunoSEQ multiplex PCR; TCRdb's table is partial and in-frame only. The sample holds 400,000 to 450,000 clones, 75% to 95% seen once. There are 15 residues in the CDR3. In germline, CDR1 is KGHDR, CDR2 SFDVKD. The V gene end was trimmed by 4 bases and the J gene end by 1 base; junction bases not matched to a gene: 3.

This TCR was recovered from a person between 18 and 59 years old who received the Ad26.COV2.S COVID-19 vaccine or a placebo. Sequenced here: peripheral blood, sampled in a trial of Ad26.COV2.S vaccine versus placebo. This rearrangement joins TRBV24-1 to TRBJ2-3; 8 bases match TRBD1. In DNA, the CDR3 is TGTGCCACCAGTGACACGGGACAGGGCACAGATACGCAGTATTTT. It is translated as CATSDTGQGTDTQYF.